Following are 29 T cell receptor beta chains from one sample sequenced in a study of blood T cell repertoires in COVID-19. TCRdb keeps only in-frame clones here, not all; method: immunoSEQ multiplex PCR. The sample lists roughly 160,000 clones; about 90% were seen once. Sequencing was performed on PBMCs or T cells enriched from blood (not recorded which). All receptors come from a woman between 45 and 65 years old who had recovered from COVID-19.

The chain couples TRBV3-1 (or the pseudogene TRBV3-2) to TRBJ1-1, with D possibly being TRBD1 (5 bases). Trimming cost V 1 base and J 11 bases, with 17 bases left between them. The germline V gene encodes CDR1 LGHDT and CDR2 YNNKEL (reference sequence). CDR3 size: 14 residues. The CDR3 DNA sequence: TGTGCCAGCAGCCAAGGAGCAGGGCCTGTGGGCGCTTTCTTT. Protein product: CASSQGAGPVGAFF.

Comment on this clone: This sample includes further DNA sequences coding for the same CDR3. The chain joins TRBV9 to TRBJ2-7; 11 bases are a match to TRBD1. Germline values: CDR1 SGDLS, CDR2 YYNGEE. The CDR3 spans 15 residues. With 0 bases clipped from V and 3 bases from J, the junction kept 2 bases outside the gene matches. The CDR3 region is CASSVGTGGFYEQYF. The CDR3, as DNA: TGTGCCAGCAGCGTAGGGACAGGGGGCTTCTACGAGCAGTACTTC.

The V call is TRBV7-8, the J call TRBJ2-7, with a tentative D call TRBD2 (5 bases). CDR1 and CDR2 (germline): SGHVS, FQNEAQ. The CDR3 extends over 14 amino acids. V was pared by 5 bases and J by 4 bases, with 15 bases between. CDR3 in DNA: TGTGCCAGCAGCCCCGGTCCAGGAGGATACGAGCAGTACTTC. Translation gives CASSPGPGGYEQYF.

This rearrangement joins TRBV18 to TRBJ2-7, with 9 bases identical to TRBD2. Germline assignment: CDR1 KGHSH and CDR2 LQKENI. Trimming removed 5 bases from V and 10 bases from J; junction bases left unmatched: 9. This CDR3 has 13 residues. CDR3 region: CASSGGTSMPQYF. CDR3 in DNA: TGTGCCAGCTCAGGAGGGACTAGCATGCCTCAGTACTTC.

The V gene is TRBV6-1, the J gene TRBJ1-5; D perhaps matches TRBD1 (6 bases). Germline V lookup: CDR1 MNHNS, CDR2 SASEGT. Between the trimmed V and J ends, which lost 2 bases and 5 bases, there was a span of 7 bases. CDR3 length equals 13 residues. The CDR3 reads CASSENRDQPQHF. CDR3 DNA: TGTGCCAGCAGTGAAAACAGGGATCAGCCCCAGCATTTT.

V and J are TRBV2 and TRBJ1-2, with D possibly TRBD1 on 5 matching bases. The CDR3 runs 15 residues. V was trimmed by 6 bases and J by 6 bases, leaving 20 bases between them. Germline lookup yields CDR1 SNHLY and CDR2 FYNNEI. CDR3 sequence (DNA): TGTGCCAGCAGCAACGTTCAAGCAGGGATGAATGGCTACACCTTC. Protein: CASSNVQAGMNGYTF. The variable domain in full, with the rest retrieved from reference TRBV2 and TRBJ1-2, is EPEVTQTPSHQVTQMGQEVILRCVPISNHLYFYWYRQILGQKVEFLVSFYNNEISEKSEIFDDQFSVERPDGSNFTLKIRSTKLEDSAMYFCASSNVQAGMNGYTFGSGTRLTVV.

The V call is TRBV14, the J call TRBJ2-7; TRBD2 matches at 7 bases. Trimming took 4 bases from V and 5 from J; bases not matched to a gene: 8. The CDR3 is made up of 14 amino acids. CDR1 is SGHDN, CDR2 FVKESK, per germline. For the CDR3, the DNA is TGTGCCAGCAGCCTCCGGGACTACCTAAACGAGCAGTACTTC. This gives the protein CASSLRDYLNEQYF.

The rearrangement joins TRBV6-5 to TRBJ1-3; weak D call: TRBD1 (6 bases). Germline V gene data show CDR1 as MNHEY and CDR2 as SVGAGI. Between the trimmed V and J ends, which lost 10 bases and 3 bases, there was a span of 16 bases. This CDR3 spans 14 amino acids. DNA for the CDR3: TGTGCCACGACGGAGGGGGGGGTTGGAAACACCATATATTTT. It codes for CATTEGGVGNTIYF.

In its sample, this clone was seen once. This chain connects TRBV7-2 to TRBJ1-2, with D uncertain. This CDR3 spans 11 amino acids. Trimming took off 4 bases at V and 7 bases at J, with 7 bases between the two ends. The V gene's germline CDR1 is SGHTA and CDR2 FQGNSA. CDR3 amino acids: CASSSNFGYTF. The CDR3 DNA is TGTGCCAGCAGCTCCAATTTTGGCTACACCTTC.

This rearrangement joins TRBV5-1 to TRBJ1-1; weak D call: TRBD1 (6 bases). Germline V gene sequence: CDR1 SGHRS, CDR2 YFSETQ. Trimming removed 3 bases from V and 1 base from J, with 13 bases in between. The CDR3 loop spans 15 amino acids. CDR3: CASSSDGQPNTEAFF. The CDR3 nucleotides are TGCGCCAGCAGCTCGGACGGACAGCCGAACACTGAAGCTTTCTTT.

The sample holds one count of this clone. The rearrangement links TRBV2 to TRBJ1-5; D unclear. The CDR3 extends over 14 amino acids. Germline lookup yields CDR1 SNHLY and CDR2 FYNNEI. V was trimmed by 4 bases and J by 2 bases, leaving 9 bases between them. CDR3 in DNA: TGTGCCAGCAGTGCGGGAAAGGGCAATCAGCCCCAGCATTTT. This translates into CASSAGKGNQPQHF.

The chain links TRBV5-6 to TRBJ2-1; D is undetermined. V was shortened by 0 bases and J by 9 bases, with 10 bases between the two germline ends. Germline-derived CDR1 and CDR2 are SGHDT and YYEEEE. CDR3 length equals 13 residues. The CDR3 region is CASSLGGFSEQFF. The CDR3 nucleotides are TGTGCCAGCAGCTTGGGAGGTTTTAGTGAGCAGTTCTTC.

The chain links TRBV7-9 to TRBJ1-4; D gene ambiguous. This CDR3 contains 15 residues. V was pared by 1 base and J by 7 bases, with 13 bases between. In germline, CDR1 is SEHNR, CDR2 FQNEAQ (reference sequence). The CDR3 here is CASSLGTGDREKLFF. CDR3 nucleotides: TGTGCCAGCAGCTTAGGGACGGGAGACCGTGAAAAACTGTTTTTT.

The chain joins TRBV6-5 to TRBJ2-7; 10 bases are shared with TRBD2. CDR1 is MNHEY and CDR2 is SVGAGI in the germline V gene. This CDR3 comprises 15 residues. With 6 bases clipped from V and 0 bases from J, the junction kept 5 bases outside the gene matches. Here the CDR3 DNA reads TGTGCCAGCAGCCCCTGGACTAGCGGCTCCTACGAGCAGTACTTC. It yields the protein CASSPWTSGSYEQYF.

This clone was detected only once. This chain connects TRBV4-1 to TRBJ2-3, with D maybe TRBD1 (6 bases). V lost 4 bases and J lost 5, with 16 bases in between. Germline-derived CDR1 and CDR2 are MGHRA and YSYEKL. This CDR3 is built from 15 residues. The chain's CDR3 is CASSRAQGGVDTQYF. CDR3 coding DNA: TGCGCCAGCAGCCGAGCACAGGGTGGGGTAGATACGCAGTATTTT.

DNA of the CDR3: TGTGCCTGGAGGACGGACAGCCGGGATCGGAACACTGAAGCTTTCTTT. The encoded protein is CAWRTDSRDRNTEAFF. V usage is TRBV30 and J usage is TRBJ1-1; TRBD1 might be the D (6 bases). Germline-derived CDR1 and CDR2 are GTSNPN and SVGIG (reference sequence). The germline V and J ends were trimmed by 3 bases and 1 base, with 18 bases remaining between them. The CDR3 runs to 16 residues.

The V and J genes are TRBV12-5 and TRBJ1-1; D remains unclear. This CDR3 is 14 amino acids long. V lost 4 bases and J lost 4, with 13 bases in between. CDR1 LGHNT and CDR2 FRNRAP come from the germline V gene. The CDR3 coding sequence is TGTGCTAGTGGTTACCGGGTCCCGTCCACTGAAGCTTTCTTT. This sequence encodes CASGYRVPSTEAFF.

The table lists this clone with a count of one. The chain has TRBV9 and TRBJ2-3, with 13 bases that match TRBD2. CDR3 length equals 15 residues. Germline-derived CDR1 and CDR2 are SGDLS and YYNGEE. V lost 0 bases to trimming and J lost 5 bases; unmatched junction nucleotides: 0. CDR3 bases: TGTGCCAGCAGCGTAGGGACTAGCGGGAGAGATACGCAGTATTTT. Its translation: CASSVGTSGRDTQYF.

The V gene is TRBV27, the J gene TRBJ2-7; perhaps TRBD2 as D (5 bases). The CDR3 runs 14 residues. Germline CDR1 and CDR2: MNHEY and SMNVEV (reference sequence). Trimming took 3 bases from V and 1 from J, leaving 10 bases between them. For the CDR3, the DNA is TGTGCCAGCAGTTTGAAGGGAGTTTCCTACGAGCAGTACTTC. Translating gives CASSLKGVSYEQYF.

The chain uses TRBV7-9 and TRBJ1-2, with TRBD1 matching 8 bases. This CDR3 region has 16 residues. V shed 5 bases, J shed 8 bases, and the junction held 16 bases outside the gene matches. Germline lookup yields CDR1 SEHNR and CDR2 FQNEAQ (reference sequence). The CDR3 spells CASSPPQGAGSGGYTF. DNA of the CDR3: TGTGCCAGCAGCCCCCCGCAGGGGGCGGGTTCGGGGGGCTACACCTTC.

This chain connects TRBV27 to TRBJ2-1; TRBD2 matches at 8 bases. The germline V gene encodes CDR1 MNHEY and CDR2 SMNVEV (reference sequence). The CDR3 runs 14 residues. After removal of 5 bases from V and 7 bases from J, the junction contained 7 bases not matched to a gene. CDR3 bases: TGTGCCAGCAGTGGGGGGCTAGCGGGTAATGAGCAGTTCTTC. Amino acids: CASSGGLAGNEQFF.

This clone was picked up one time. The V call is TRBV7-9, the J call TRBJ1-2; D is unresolved. The V gene lost 3 bases and the J gene lost 4 bases, with 9 bases spanning the gap. The CDR3 sequence is 13 residues long. Germline-derived CDR1 and CDR2 are SEHNR and FQNEAQ (reference sequence). The CDR3 DNA follows: TGTGCCAGCAGCTTGGAGGGTGGCTATGGCTACACCTTC. This codes for CASSLEGGYGYTF.

The rearrangement links TRBV28 to TRBJ1-1; 12 bases are shared with TRBD1. This CDR3 is built from 20 residues. J lost 4 bases, V lost 1 base, and 16 bases had no gene match. CDR1 is MDHEN, CDR2 SYDVKM, per germline. CDR3 DNA: TGTGCCAGCAGTTTATTGGGATACCGGGACAGGGGGCAAAGAGTCACTGAAGCTTTCTTT. This gives the protein CASSLLGYRDRGQRVTEAFF. Supplemented by reference TRBV28 and TRBJ1-1, the full variable domain reads DVKVTQSSRYLVKRTGEKVFLECVQDMDHENMFWYRQDPGLGLRLIYFSYDVKMKEKGDIPEGYSVSREKKERFSLILESASTNQTSMYLCASSLLGYRDRGQRVTEAFFGQGTRLTVV.

This sequence joins TRBV7-8 and TRBJ2-1; possibly TRBD2 for D (5 bases). V lost 1 base to trimming and J lost 7 bases, with 11 bases between them. The CDR3 contains 14 residues. Germline CDR1 and CDR2: SGHVS and FQNEAQ. CDR3 DNA sequence: TGTGCCAGCAGCTTAGGCGGAGGCTGGAATGAGCAGTTCTTC. Translating gives CASSLGGGWNEQFF.

This clone has only one observation. The J gene is TRBJ1-6, the V gene TRBV7-2; TRBD1 agrees at 9 bases. CDR1 SGHTA and CDR2 FQGNSA come from the germline V gene. The CDR3 runs 15 residues. V lost 5 bases and J lost 8; bases outside the gene matches: 7. CDR3: CASSTQGADYSPLHF. DNA of the CDR3: TGTGCCAGCAGCACACAGGGGGCGGATTATTCACCCCTCCACTTT.

This clone was counted ten times or more. The CDR3 DNA follows: TGCAGCGTTGAAGACAGGGGAGCAGCTAACTATGGCTACACCTTC. Its protein product is CSVEDRGAANYGYTF. The chain is built from TRBV29-1 and TRBJ1-2; possibly TRBD1 for D (6 bases). Looked up from germline, CDR1 is SQVTM and CDR2 is ANQGSEA. The CDR3 spans 15 residues. Deletions cut 0 bases from V and 0 bases from J, with 11 bases between. Supplemented by reference TRBV29-1 and TRBJ1-2, the full variable domain reads SAVISQKPSRDICQRGTSLTIQCQVDSQVTMMFWYRQQPGQSLTLIATANQGSEATYESGFVIDKFPISRPNLTFSTLTVSNMSPEDSSIYLCSVEDRGAANYGYTFGSGTRLTVV.

J is TRBJ2-3 and V is TRBV4-2; 10 bases match TRBD1. J lost 2 bases, V lost 3 bases, and 2 bases had no gene match. CDR3 size: 15 residues. Per germline, CDR1 LGHNA and CDR2 YNFKEQ. Here the CDR3 reads CASSQGQGNTDTQYF. In DNA, the CDR3 is TGTGCCAGCAGCCAGGGACAGGGGAACACAGATACGCAGTATTTT.

The chain uses TRBV29-1 and TRBJ1-2; D might be TRBD1 (6 bases). Trimming took 7 bases from V and 8 from J, leaving 17 bases between them. The germline gives CDR1 SQVTM, CDR2 ANQGSEA. The CDR3 extends over 12 amino acids. CDR3 in amino acids: CSAPGPGVGYTF. The DNA for the CDR3 is TGCAGCGCCCCGGGACCAGGGGTAGGCTACACCTTC.

The chain employs TRBV11-2 and TRBJ1-3; no firm D call. CDR3 length: 14 residues. Germline-derived CDR1 and CDR2 are SGHAT and FQNNGV. The ends were cut back, 1 base at V and 4 bases at J, with 8 bases in the middle. The CDR3 region is CASSLAAVGNTIYF. The CDR3 coding sequence is TGTGCCAGCAGCTTAGCTGCGGTAGGAAACACCATATATTTT.